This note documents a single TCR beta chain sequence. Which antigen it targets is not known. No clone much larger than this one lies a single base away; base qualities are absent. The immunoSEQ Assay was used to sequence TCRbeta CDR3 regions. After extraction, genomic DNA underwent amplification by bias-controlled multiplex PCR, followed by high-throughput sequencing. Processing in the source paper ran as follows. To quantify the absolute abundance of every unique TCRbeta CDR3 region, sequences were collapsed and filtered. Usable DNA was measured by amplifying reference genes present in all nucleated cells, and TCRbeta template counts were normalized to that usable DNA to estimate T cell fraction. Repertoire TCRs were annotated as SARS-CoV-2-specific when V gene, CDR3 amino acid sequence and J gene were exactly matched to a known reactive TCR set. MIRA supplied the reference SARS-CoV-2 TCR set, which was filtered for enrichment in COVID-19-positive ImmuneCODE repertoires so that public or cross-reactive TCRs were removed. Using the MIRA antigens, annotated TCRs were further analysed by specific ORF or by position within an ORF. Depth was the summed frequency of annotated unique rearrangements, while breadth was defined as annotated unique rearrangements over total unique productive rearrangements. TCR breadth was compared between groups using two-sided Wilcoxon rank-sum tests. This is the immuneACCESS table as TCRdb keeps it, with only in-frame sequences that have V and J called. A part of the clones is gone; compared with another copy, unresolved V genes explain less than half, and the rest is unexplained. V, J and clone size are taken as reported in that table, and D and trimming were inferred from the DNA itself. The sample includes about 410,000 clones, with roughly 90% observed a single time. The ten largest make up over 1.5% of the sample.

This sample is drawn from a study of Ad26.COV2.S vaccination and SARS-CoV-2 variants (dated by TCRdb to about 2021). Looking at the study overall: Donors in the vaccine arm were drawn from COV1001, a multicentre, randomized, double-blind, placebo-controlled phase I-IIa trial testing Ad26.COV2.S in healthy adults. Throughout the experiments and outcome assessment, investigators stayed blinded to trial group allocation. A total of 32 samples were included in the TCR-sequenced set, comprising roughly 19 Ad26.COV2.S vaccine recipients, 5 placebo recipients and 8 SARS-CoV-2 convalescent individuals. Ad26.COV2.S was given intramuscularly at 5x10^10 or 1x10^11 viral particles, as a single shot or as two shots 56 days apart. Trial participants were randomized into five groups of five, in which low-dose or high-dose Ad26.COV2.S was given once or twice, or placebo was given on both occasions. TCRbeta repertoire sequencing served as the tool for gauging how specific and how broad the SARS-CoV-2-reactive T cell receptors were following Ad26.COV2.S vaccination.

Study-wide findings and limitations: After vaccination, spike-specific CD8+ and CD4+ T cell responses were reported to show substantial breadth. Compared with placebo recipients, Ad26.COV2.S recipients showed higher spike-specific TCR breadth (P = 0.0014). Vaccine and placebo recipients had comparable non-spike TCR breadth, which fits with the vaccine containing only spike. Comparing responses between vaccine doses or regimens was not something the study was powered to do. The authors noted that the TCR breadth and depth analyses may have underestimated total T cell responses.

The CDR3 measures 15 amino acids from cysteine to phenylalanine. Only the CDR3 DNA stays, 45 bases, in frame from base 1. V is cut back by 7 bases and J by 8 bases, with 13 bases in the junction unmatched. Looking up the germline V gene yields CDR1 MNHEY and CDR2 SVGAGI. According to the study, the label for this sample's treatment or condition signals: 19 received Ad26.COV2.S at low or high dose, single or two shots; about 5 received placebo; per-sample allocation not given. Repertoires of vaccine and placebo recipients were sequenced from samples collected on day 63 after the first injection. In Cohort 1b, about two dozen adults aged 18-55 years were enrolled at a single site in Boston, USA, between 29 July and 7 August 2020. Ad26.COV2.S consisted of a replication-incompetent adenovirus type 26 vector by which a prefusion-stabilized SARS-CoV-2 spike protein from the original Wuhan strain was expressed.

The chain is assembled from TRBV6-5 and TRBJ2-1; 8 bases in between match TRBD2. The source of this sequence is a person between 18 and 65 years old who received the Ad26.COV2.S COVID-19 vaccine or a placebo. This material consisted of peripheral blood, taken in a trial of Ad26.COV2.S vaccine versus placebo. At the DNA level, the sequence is TGTGCCAGCATCCGCCGGGGGGGGTCACTCGATGAGCAGTTCTTC. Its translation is CASIRRGGSLDEQFF.